This T cell receptor beta chain emerged from a study of T-cell reconstitution after alpha-beta-depleted transplantation in children. This sample's TCRbeta library carried unique molecular identifier barcodes. TCRdb reprocessed the PCR reads via MiXCR and lists one record per CDR3 protein. The table lists 900,000 or so distinct CDR3 sequences, approximately 15% of them singletons, with around 5.3% in the top ten. The CDR3 has 17 amino acids. Germline V gene lookup returns CDR1 SEHNR and CDR2 FQNEAQ (reference sequence). V dropped 1 base and J dropped 0 bases, with 12 bases sitting between them. Study outcomes and limitations: Reportedly, alpha-beta T cells present about two months post-transplant originated from several hundred expanded clones of graft origin. Most T-cell counts and diversity one year after the transplant came from T cells that were newly produced.

On this clonotype: Its specificity is not known.

This chain uses TRBV7-9 with TRBJ2-2; D is possibly TRBD1 or TRBD2 (7 bases each). The sample was PBMCs, mostly from graft donor cells, taken 360 days after TCRalphabeta/CD19-depleted stem cell transplant. The clonotype originates from a male patient younger than 18 who had a stem cell transplant for acute lymphoblastic leukemia, so the T cells may come from the graft donor. This chain's CDR3 is CASSLGGGTANTGELFF. As DNA, the CDR3 is TGTGCCAGCAGCTTAGGGGGGGGGACAGCGAACACCGGGGAGCTGTTTTTT.